This T cell receptor beta chain was retrieved from a study of T cells after yellow fever vaccination. Study observations and caveats: A weaker secondary response peaked on day 5, the primary on day 15. Repertoires sorted by FACS could include abundant clonotypes that are contaminants from the bulk population. Clones that expanded after primary vaccination mostly reappeared after the booster (just under 98% CD4, approximately 85% CD8).

Sample share makes this clonotype medium-sized. Germline V lookup: CDR1 SGHRS, CDR2 YFSETQ. The V gene lost 4 bases and the J gene lost 0 bases, with 11 bases spanning the gap. The CDR3 sequence is 15 residues long. The authors made TCR cDNA by 5'RACE template switching, adding a universal primer site and UMIs. TCRdb re-called the 5' RACE reads through MiXCR, storing one row per CDR3 protein. The sample has under 6,000 distinct CDR3 sequences; 6% to 8.5% are singletons. J is TRBJ1-5 and V is TRBV5-1, with D possibly TRBD1 on 5 matching bases. The sequencing used PBMCs, either bulk or a sorted T-cell subset (CD4+, CD8+, memory, or dextramer-sorted; not recorded which), collected 15 days after the yellow fever booster vaccination. The clonotype comes from a man younger than 40 who received the YFV17D yellow fever vaccine. CDR3 residues: CASSPSGDSNQPQHF. CDR3 DNA sequence: TGCGCCAGCAGCCCCTCGGGGGATAGCAATCAGCCCCAGCATTTT.